Following are 11 T cell receptor beta chains from one sample sequenced in a study of blood T cell repertoires in COVID-19 (dated by TCRdb to about 2020). The method was the immunoSEQ multiplex PCR assay. The table was pulled from immuneACCESS by TCRdb, which kept in-frame rearrangements only. Such tables lose some clones; where checked, under half of the loss comes from unresolved V genes, and the rest has no known cause. Recorded for this sample are under 65,000 clones; 78% of them occurred a single time. About 5% of the sample is taken by the ten largest. Input material: PBMCs or T cells enriched from blood (not recorded which). These receptors came from a woman aged 45-65 years with acute COVID-19.

The chain joins TRBV11-2 to TRBJ1-5; 7 nucleotides match TRBD1. V lost 1 base, J lost 4 bases, and 4 bases stayed unmatched. Germline assignment: CDR1 SGHAT and CDR2 FQNNGV. CDR3 length: 15 amino acids. The CDR3 loop reads CASSLGGGKNQPQHF. The CDR3 bases are TGTGCCAGCAGCTTAGGAGGGGGCAAAAATCAGCCCCAGCATTTT.

V gene TRBV7-8 combines with J gene TRBJ2-7; 11 bases fit TRBD2. The CDR3 has 16 residues. In germline, CDR1 is SGHVS, CDR2 FQNEAQ. V dropped 1 base and J dropped 4; count of bases not matched to a gene: 6. CDR3 bases: TGTGCCAGCAGCTTAGGGTCTAGCGGGGGGAGGTACGAGCAGTACTTC. Translation gives CASSLGSSGGRYEQYF.

This chain links TRBV9 with TRBJ2-2; D remains ambiguous. The V end lost 0 bases, the J end lost 5 bases, and 5 bases lay between the germline ends. The CDR3 runs 13 residues. The germline V gene has CDR1 SGDLS and CDR2 YYNGEE. The CDR3 DNA follows: TGTGCCAGCAGCGTAGTACAGACCGGGGAGCTGTTTTTT. This sequence encodes CASSVVQTGELFF.

This clone has a single count. This sequence joins TRBV19 and TRBJ2-3; 7 nucleotides line up with TRBD2. V dropped 4 bases and J dropped 1; count of bases not matched to a gene: 8. CDR1 and CDR2 from the germline V gene are LNHDA and SQIVND (reference sequence). CDR3 length: 16 amino acids. The CDR3 loop reads CASSSLVAGGTDTQYF. The CDR3 DNA is TGTGCCAGTAGTAGTCTGGTGGCGGGGGGCACAGATACGCAGTATTTT.

V is TRBV15 and J is TRBJ2-3, with 8 nucleotides matching TRBD1. The germline V gene encodes CDR1 LNHNV and CDR2 YYDKDF (reference sequence). The trim removed 1 base at V and 2 bases at J, leaving 2 bases unmatched. The CDR3 totals 15 residues. The CDR3 region is CATSRGTGNTDTQYF. DNA of the CDR3: TGTGCCACCAGCAGAGGGACAGGGAACACAGATACGCAGTATTTT.

V is TRBV10-2 and J is TRBJ1-3; 8 bases agree with TRBD1. The CDR3 has 14 amino acids. V shed 6 bases, J shed 3 bases, and the junction held 4 bases outside the gene matches. CDR1 and CDR2 from the germline V gene are WSHSY and SAAADI. CDR3 DNA: TGCGCCAGCAGCCAGGACAGGGATGGAAACACCATATATTTT. Translation gives CASSQDRDGNTIYF.

This chain links TRBV30 with TRBJ1-1, with 9 bases identical to TRBD1. The CDR3 spans 12 residues. With 8 bases clipped from V and 3 bases from J, the junction kept 4 bases outside the gene matches. The germline CDR1 and CDR2 sequences are GTSNPN and SVGIG (reference sequence). The DNA of the CDR3 is TGTGCCAGGGGACAGGGATACACTGAAGCTTTCTTT. Encoded protein: CARGQGYTEAFF.

This clone was seen a handful of times. The chain joins TRBV6-1 to TRBJ1-5, with D perhaps TRBD1 (6 bases). The V gene's germline CDR1 is MNHNS and CDR2 SASEGT. V lost 2 bases and J lost 11, with 16 bases in between. The CDR3 consists of 14 residues. The chain's CDR3 is CASSELGGRQAQHF. CDR3 coding DNA: TGTGCCAGCAGTGAACTAGGGGGTCGTCAAGCCCAGCATTTT.

The chain joins TRBV21-1 to TRBJ1-2; TRBD1 is the table's D call and was not checked against the DNA. TRBV21-1 counts as a pseudogene. CDR3 size: 15 residues. CDR3 amino acids: CASSKVRGRSYGYTF. The CDR3 bases are TGTGCCAGCAGCAAAGTCAGGGGAAGGAGCTATGGCTACACCTTC.

This rearrangement joins TRBV5-1 to TRBJ1-1, with D unclear. Germline values: CDR1 SGHRS, CDR2 YFSETQ. V was pared by 0 bases and J by 4 bases, with 10 bases between. This CDR3 contains 14 residues. The CDR3 is CASSLAGSSTEAFF. Here the CDR3 DNA reads TGCGCCAGCAGCTTGGCGGGGAGCAGCACTGAAGCTTTCTTT.

The chain is built from TRBV5-1 and TRBJ1-1; D is perhaps TRBD1 (5 bases). The CDR3 covers 14 residues. The germline V gene encodes CDR1 SGHRS and CDR2 YFSETQ. Trimming left V 0 bases short and J 5 bases short, with 11 bases between. The CDR3 spells CASSLVAGKTEAFF. CDR3 bases: TGCGCCAGCAGCTTGGTGGCAGGGAAGACTGAAGCTTTCTTT.